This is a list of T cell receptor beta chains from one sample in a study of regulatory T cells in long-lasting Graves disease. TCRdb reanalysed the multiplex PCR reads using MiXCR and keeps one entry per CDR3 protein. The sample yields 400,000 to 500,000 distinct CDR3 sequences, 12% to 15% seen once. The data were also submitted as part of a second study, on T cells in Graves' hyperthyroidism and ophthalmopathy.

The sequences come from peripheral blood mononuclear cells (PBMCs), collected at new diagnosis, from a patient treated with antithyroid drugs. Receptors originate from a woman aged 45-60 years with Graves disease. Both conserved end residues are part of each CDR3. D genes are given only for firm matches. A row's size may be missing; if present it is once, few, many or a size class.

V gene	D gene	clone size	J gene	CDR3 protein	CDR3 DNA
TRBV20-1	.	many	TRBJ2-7	CSALMGVQGGGEQYF	TGCAGTGCCCTCATGGGAGTACAGGGCGGGGGCGAGCAGTACTTC
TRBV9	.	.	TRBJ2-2	CASSPPGAWELFF	TGTGCCAGCAGCCCCCCCGGGGCGTGGGAGCTGTTTTTT
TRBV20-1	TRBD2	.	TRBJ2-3	CSASWLAGTHSTDTQYF	TGCAGTGCTAGCTGGCTAGCGGGCACTCATAGCACAGATACGCAGTATTTT
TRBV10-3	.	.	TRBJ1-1	CAISERENTEAFF	TGTGCCATCAGTGAGAGGGAGAACACTGAAGCTTTCTTT
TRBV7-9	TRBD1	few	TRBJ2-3	CASSFGQGERNTQYF	TGTGCCAGCAGCTTCGGACAGGGTGAAAGGAATACGCAGTATTTT
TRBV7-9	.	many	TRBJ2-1	CASSLGRGAVHEQFF	TGTGCCAGCAGCTTAGGGAGGGGAGCGGTGCATGAGCAGTTCTTC
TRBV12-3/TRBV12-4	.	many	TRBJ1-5	CASSPRENQPQHF	TGTGCCAGCAGTCCCCGGGAAAATCAGCCCCAGCATTTT
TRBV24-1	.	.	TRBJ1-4	CATSDLARDNEKLFF	TGTGCCACCAGTGATTTAGCCCGGGATAATGAAAAACTGTTTTTT
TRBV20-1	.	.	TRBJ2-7	CSAPSHGGSSYEQYF	TGCAGTGCTCCGTCCCATGGAGGGTCCTCCTACGAGCAGTACTTC
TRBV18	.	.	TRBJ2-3	CASSPPLLQGDTQYF	TGTGCCAGCTCACCACCGCTTCTTCAAGGAGATACGCAGTATTTT
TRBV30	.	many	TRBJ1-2	CAWSVADYGYTF	TGTGCCTGGAGTGTTGCTGACTATGGCTACACCTTC
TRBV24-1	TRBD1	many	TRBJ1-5	CATSDRDRSKAQHF	TGTGCCACCAGTGACCGGGACAGGTCTAAGGCCCAGCATTTT
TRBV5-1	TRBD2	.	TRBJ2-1	CASSELAGEYNEQFF	TGCGCCAGCAGCGAGTTGGCGGGAGAGTACAATGAGCAGTTCTTC
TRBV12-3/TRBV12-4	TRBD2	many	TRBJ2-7	CASSAAGPPFYEQYF	TGTGCCAGCAGCGCAGCGGGACCCCCTTTCTACGAGCAGTACTTC
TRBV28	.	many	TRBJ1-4	CASSLSREVGANEKLFF	TGTGCCAGCAGTTTATCGCGGGAGGTCGGGGCTAATGAAAAACTGTTTTTT
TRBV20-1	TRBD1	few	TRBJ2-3	CSAHRRTGADTQYF	TGCAGTGCCCACCGCCGGACAGGGGCAGATACGCAGTATTTT
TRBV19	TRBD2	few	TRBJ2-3	CASSSWTSGRPDTQYF	TGTGCCAGTAGTTCCTGGACTAGCGGGAGACCAGATACGCAGTATTTT
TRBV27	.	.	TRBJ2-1	CASRTLGYYNEQFF	TGTGCCAGCAGAACTTTAGGTTACTACAATGAGCAGTTCTTC
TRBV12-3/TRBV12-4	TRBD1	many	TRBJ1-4	CASRPGGAGEKLFF	TGTGCCAGCAGGCCAGGGGGCGCGGGTGAAAAACTGTTTTTT
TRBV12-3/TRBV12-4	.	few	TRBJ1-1	CASEPPNTEAFF	TGTGCCAGCGAACCGCCGAACACTGAAGCTTTCTTT
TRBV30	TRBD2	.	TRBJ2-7	CAWSGRGGPLYYEQYF	TGTGCCTGGAGTGGCCGGGGGGGTCCCCTATACTACGAGCAGTACTTC
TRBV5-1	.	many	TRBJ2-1	CASSLVAGITNEQFF	TGCGCCAGCAGCTTGGTGGCGGGAATCACCAATGAGCAGTTCTTC
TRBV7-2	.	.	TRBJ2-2	CASSFGSDTGELFF	TGTGCCAGCAGCTTTGGCAGTGACACCGGGGAGCTGTTTTTT